The sequence of this T cell receptor (beta chain) was determined in a study of beta chain features in type 1 diabetes. Whole-study results and caveats: The similarity of naive, central memory and Treg TCRB repertoires appeared greater among patients than among healthy donors. PCR might favor shorter templates, equally in patients and controls.

All of the isolated RNA was reverse transcribed, so expressed TCRB transcripts were sequenced. This table comes from immunoSEQ multiplex PCR, and its TCRdb copy is limited to in-frame clones, with some not included. Here the sample spans 860,000 or so clones, 15% to 20% being singletons. Researchers reported sorting CD4+ naive, central memory, regulatory and stem cell-like memory cells via CD45RO/CCR7/CD25/CD127/CD95/CD27. CDR1 is SQVTM and CDR2 is ANQGSEA in the germline V gene. The CDR3 consists of 14 residues. V gave up 3 bases and J gave up 0 bases, with 9 bases separating them. In its sample, this clone was seen a few times. Its specificity is not known.

This receptor was taken from a woman between 18 and 30 years old in good health. Sequenced: naive CD4+ T cells from blood. The chain couples TRBV29-1 to TRBJ2-1; D may match TRBD1 or TRBD2 (5 bases each). CDR3 nucleotides: TGCAGCGTTGAGCCGGGACCCTCCTACAATGAGCAGTTCTTC. Encoded protein: CSVEPGPSYNEQFF.